Shown below are 16 T cell receptor beta chains from a single sample sequenced in a study of blood T cell repertoires in COVID-19. The assay was immunoSEQ multiplex PCR, and TCRdb's table has in-frame clones only and misses some. The table includes approximately 220,000 clones, roughly four fifths detected once. Sample: PBMCs or T cells enriched from blood (not recorded which). The receptors originated from a woman in her thirties or forties with acute COVID-19.

This clone was picked up one time. The chain carries TRBV5-1 and TRBJ2-5; the match to TRBD2 covers 9 bases. Germline assignment: CDR1 SGHRS and CDR2 YFSETQ. The CDR3 contains 16 residues. V lost 2 bases to trimming and J lost 5 bases; unmatched junction nucleotides: 10. CDR3 loop: CASSFLPAGGRETQYF. DNA for the CDR3: TGCGCCAGCAGCTTCCTACCTGCGGGGGGGCGGGAGACCCAGTACTTC. The whole variable domain, filled in from reference TRBV5-1 and TRBJ2-5, reads KAGVTQTPRYLIKTRGQQVTLSCSPISGHRSVSWYQQTPGQGLQFLFEYFSETQRNKGNFPGRFSGRQFSNSRSEMNVSTLELGDSALYLCASSFLPAGGRETQYFGPGTRLLVL.

This chain connects TRBV7-9 to TRBJ2-2; 9 nucleotides agree with TRBD1. This CDR3 region has 16 residues. Losses at the gene ends were 7 bases for V and 6 bases for J; bases not matched to a gene: 12. In germline, CDR1 is SEHNR, CDR2 FQNEAQ (reference sequence). The CDR3 DNA sequence: TGTGCCAGCAACCCAAGACAGGGGGAATCGTCCGGGGAGCTGTTTTTT. Translation: CASNPRQGESSGELFF.

This sequence joins TRBV19 and TRBJ1-6; D remains ambiguous. Germline CDR1 is LNHDA and CDR2 is SQIVND (reference sequence). The CDR3 sequence is 14 residues long. V lost 5 bases and J 0 bases, leaving 5 bases between the germline ends. CDR3 loop: CASSFSSYNSPLHF. DNA of the CDR3: TGTGCCAGTAGTTTCAGCTCCTATAATTCACCCCTCCACTTT.

V gene TRBV6-2 or TRBV6-3 combines with J gene TRBJ2-1; TRBD2 matches 11 bases. Germline assignment: CDR1 MNHEY and CDR2 SVGEGT. J was trimmed by 8 bases and V by 2 bases; bases with no gene match: 8. This CDR3 has 16 residues. CDR3 sequence: CASSYPTSGGVDEQFF. In DNA form, the CDR3 reads TGTGCCAGCAGTTACCCCACTAGCGGGGGTGTCGATGAGCAGTTCTTC.

Points on this clone: Other DNA sequences in the same sample also yield this CDR3. This sequence joins TRBV5-1 and TRBJ1-5; D is uncertain. The CDR3 is 14 residues long. The germline V gene encodes CDR1 SGHRS and CDR2 YFSETQ. Trimming removed 0 bases from V and 4 bases from J, with 8 bases in between. CDR3: CASSLGAGNQPQHF. For the CDR3, the DNA is TGCGCCAGCAGCTTGGGGGCAGGAAATCAGCCCCAGCATTTT.

DNA for the CDR3: TGTGCCAGTAGTATAGAGAGGGCGGATAGCAATCAGCCCCAGCATTTT. Amino acids: CASSIERADSNQPQHF. The gene calls are TRBV19 and TRBJ1-5; D gene unclear. CDR1 is LNHDA, CDR2 SQIVND, per germline (reference sequence). The V end was cut by 0 bases, the J end by 0 bases, with 9 bases between. The CDR3 is made up of 16 amino acids.

The chain couples TRBV7-9 to TRBJ1-3; 8 nucleotides align to TRBD1. The CDR3 extends over 15 amino acids. The junction had 1 base not matched to a gene; V was cut back by 3 bases and J by 0 bases. Germline CDR1 SEHNR, CDR2 FQNEAQ (reference sequence). CDR3 region: CASSFTGGSGNTIYF. The CDR3 region has the DNA TGTGCCAGCAGCTTCACAGGGGGCTCTGGAAACACCATATATTTT.

This sequence joins TRBV29-1 and TRBJ2-1; no clear D. Trimming removed 4 bases at V and 6 bases at J, with 16 bases between. The germline V gene encodes CDR1 SQVTM and CDR2 ANQGSEA. The CDR3 is 14 amino acids. In nucleotides, the CDR3 is TGCAGCGTTGCGCTGGCAGGCCGGATCAATGAGCAGTTCTTC. It codes for CSVALAGRINEQFF.

The rearrangement links TRBV27 to TRBJ1-1, with D unclear. Germline assignment: CDR1 MNHEY and CDR2 SMNVEV (reference sequence). This CDR3 is 14 amino acids long. V lost 6 bases and J 1 base, leaving 12 bases between the germline ends. CDR3 nucleotides: TGTGCCAGCAGACCCCGTCCGAGGAACACTGAAGCTTTCTTT. It specifies CASRPRPRNTEAFF.

The gene calls are TRBV18 and TRBJ2-1; possible D gene TRBD2, 5 bases. The V end lost 6 bases, the J end lost 0 bases, and 12 bases lay between the germline ends. The CDR3 contains 15 residues. CDR1 is KGHSH and CDR2 is LQKENI in the germline V gene. The CDR3 DNA follows: TGTGCCAGCTCGCCGACTATTAGCTCCTACAATGAGCAGTTCTTC. Translated, it gives CASSPTISSYNEQFF.

The chain joins TRBV5-1 to TRBJ1-2; TRBD1 agrees at 9 bases. Germline V gene sequence: CDR1 SGHRS, CDR2 YFSETQ. Unmatched junction bases numbered 10, after V lost 4 bases and J lost 3 bases. The CDR3 covers 16 residues. Written as DNA, the CDR3 is TGCGCCAGCAGCGTGGCCTTTACAGGGGGCGACTATGGCTACACCTTC. Translation gives CASSVAFTGGDYGYTF.

This chain uses TRBV5-1 with TRBJ1-4, with 9 nucleotides matching TRBD1. The CDR3 runs 17 residues. Germline assignment: CDR1 SGHRS and CDR2 YFSETQ. The V gene end was trimmed by 3 bases and the J gene end by 4 bases; junction bases not matched to a gene: 10. CDR3 in amino acids: CASSSSPGTGFNEKLFF. CDR3 sequence (DNA): TGCGCCAGCAGCTCGAGTCCCGGGACAGGGTTTAATGAAAAACTGTTTTTT.

The chain recombines TRBV12-5 with TRBJ2-5, with 8 bases lining up with TRBD2. The CDR3 is 13 amino acids. CDR1 is LGHNT, CDR2 FRNRAP, per germline. Trimming at V came to 3 bases and at J to 4 bases, leaving 1 base not matched to a gene. The CDR3 DNA sequence: TGTGCTAGTGGTTTTAGCGGGGCAGAGACCCAGTACTTC. It translates to CASGFSGAETQYF.

This chain links TRBV6-2 or TRBV6-3 with TRBJ1-2, with TRBD1 matching 8 bases. The CDR3 runs to 13 residues. The V gene's germline CDR1 is MNHEY and CDR2 SVGEGT. The V and J ends lost 2 bases and 8 bases, in that order; junction bases with no gene match: 4. The CDR3 nucleotides read TGTGCCAGCAGTTACAGGACAGGGACAGGCTACACCTTC. Its protein is CASSYRTGTGYTF.

The table lists this clone with a few counts. This sequence joins TRBV7-9 and TRBJ1-6, with 7 bases lining up with TRBD1. The V and J ends lost 8 bases and 6 bases, in that order; junction bases with no gene match: 4. The CDR3 consists of 13 residues. Germline-derived CDR1 and CDR2 are SEHNR and FQNEAQ (reference sequence). CDR3 nucleotide sequence: TGTGCCAGCCAGGGACAGATTAATTCACCCCTCCACTTT. Translation: CASQGQINSPLHF.

This chain connects TRBV27 to TRBJ2-7; D is possibly TRBD2 (5 bases). The ends were cut back, 5 bases at V and 1 base at J, with 18 bases in the middle. There are 16 residues in the CDR3. The V gene's germline CDR1 is MNHEY and CDR2 SMNVEV (reference sequence). This chain's CDR3 is CASSASGSGRSYEQYF. DNA for the CDR3: TGTGCCAGCAGTGCCAGCGGAAGTGGTAGGTCCTACGAGCAGTACTTC.